The sequence of this TCR beta chain was determined in a study of vaccination and CD4 T cells after COVID-19. Study details: The post-COVID samples were taken a median about three months after diagnosis, anywhere from 35 to 161. The study, taken as a whole, reports: SARS-CoV-2-reactive clonotypes showed a nonsignificant median rise from about 20 to 38.

The CDR3 consists of 15 residues. Looked up from germline, CDR1 is SEHNR and CDR2 is FQNEAQ (reference sequence). The V and J ends lost 2 bases and 6 bases respectively, with 14 bases between them. This clonotype is judged medium-sized. Its antigen is as yet unknown. Treatment noted: 10-day PBMC culture with coronavirus spike peptide pools or control peptides (ViraFEST assay). Researchers used the Oncomine TCR Beta short-read assay to sequence DNA from cultured CD4+ T cells. Cultured CD4+ T cells yielded the extracted genomic DNA. A single record per CDR3 protein comes from TCRdb applying MiXCR to the PCR reads. This sample has under 20,000 distinct CDR3 sequences, with 43% found just once.

The rearrangement uses TRBV7-9 and TRBJ2-4; D is perhaps TRBD2 (6 bases). The sequenced sample was CD4+ T cells from blood, cultured in vitro, obtained after SARS-CoV-2 vaccination. This sequence originates from a human donor who had recovered from COVID-19. This CDR3 is CASSLSGGDANIQYF. The CDR3 nucleotides read TGTGCCAGCAGCTTATCCGGCGGGGACGCAAACATTCAGTACTTC.